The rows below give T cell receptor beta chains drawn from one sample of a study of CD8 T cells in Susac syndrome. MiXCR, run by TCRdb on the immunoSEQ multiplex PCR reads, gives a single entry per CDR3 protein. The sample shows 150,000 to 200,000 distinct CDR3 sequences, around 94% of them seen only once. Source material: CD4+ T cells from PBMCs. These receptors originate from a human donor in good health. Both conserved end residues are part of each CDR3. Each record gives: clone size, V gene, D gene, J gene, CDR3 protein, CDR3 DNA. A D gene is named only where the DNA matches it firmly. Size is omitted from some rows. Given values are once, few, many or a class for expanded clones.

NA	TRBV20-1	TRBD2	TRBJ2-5	CSASGLARKETQYF	TGCAGTGCTTCAGGACTAGCGAGGAAAGAGACCCAGTACTTC
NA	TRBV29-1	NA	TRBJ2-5	CSVEKLGSSGQYF	TGCAGCGTTGAGAAATTAGGGAGTTCGGGCCAGTACTTC
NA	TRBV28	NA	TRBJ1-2	CASSLGGDWVVYGYTF	TGTGCCAGCAGTTTAGGCGGCGATTGGGTTGTCTATGGCTACACCTTC
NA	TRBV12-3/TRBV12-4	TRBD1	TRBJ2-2	CASSLRQGYTGELFF	TGTGCCAGCAGTTTACGACAGGGTTACACCGGGGAGCTGTTTTTT
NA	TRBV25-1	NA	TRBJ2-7	CASSESTNRYEQYF	TGTGCCAGCAGTGAATCCACAAACCGATACGAGCAGTACTTC
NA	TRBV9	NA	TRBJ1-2	CASSVLGGGYTF	TGTGCCAGCAGCGTTTTGGGCGGAGGCTACACCTTC
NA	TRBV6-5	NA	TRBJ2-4	CASSRRPLAKNIQYF	TGTGCCAGCAGCCGACGACCCCTAGCCAAAAACATTCAGTACTTC
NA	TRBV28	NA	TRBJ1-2	CASSFPGGRGYTF	TGTGCCAGCAGTTTTCCCGGGGGAAGAGGCTACACCTTC
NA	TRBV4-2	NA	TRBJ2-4	CASSQESSLGIQYF	TGTGCCAGCAGCCAAGAAAGCAGTCTAGGCATTCAGTACTTC
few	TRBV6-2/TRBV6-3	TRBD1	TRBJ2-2	CASKPGGDTGELFF	TGTGCCAGCAAGCCAGGGGGAGACACCGGGGAGCTGTTTTTT
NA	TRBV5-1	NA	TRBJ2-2	CASSFDRAELFF	TGCGCCAGCAGCTTCGACAGAGCCGAGCTGTTTTTT
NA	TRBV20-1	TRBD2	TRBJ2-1	CSAVAGRNNEQFF	TGCAGTGCTGTAGCGGGGAGAAACAATGAGCAGTTCTTC
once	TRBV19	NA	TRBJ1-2	CASSKDPFRPNYGYTF	TGTGCCAGTAGTAAGGACCCCTTTAGGCCCAACTATGGCTACACCTTC
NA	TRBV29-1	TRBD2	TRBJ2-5	CSVSGGKEETQYF	TGCAGCGTTAGCGGGGGAAAAGAAGAGACCCAGTACTTC
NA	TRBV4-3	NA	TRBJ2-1	CASSQESQTAYNEQFF	TGCGCCAGCAGCCAAGAATCTCAGACAGCGTACAATGAGCAGTTCTTC
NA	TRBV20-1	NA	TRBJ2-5	CSASDSRAQETQYF	TGCAGTGCTTCAGACTCCAGGGCCCAAGAGACCCAGTACTTC
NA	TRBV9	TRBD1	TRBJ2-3	CASSVEGGSVYTDTQYF	TGTGCCAGCAGCGTAGAAGGGGGCAGCGTGTACACAGATACGCAGTATTTT
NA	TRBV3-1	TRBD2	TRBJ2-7	CASRDSGAIYEQYF	TGTGCCAGCAGAGATAGCGGGGCGATATACGAGCAGTACTTC
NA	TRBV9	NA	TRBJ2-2	CASSVSYEGSTGELFF	TGTGCCAGCAGCGTCTCCTATGAGGGGTCCACCGGGGAGCTGTTTTTT
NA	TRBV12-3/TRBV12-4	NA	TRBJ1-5	CASSPWAGRGSSQPQHF	TGTGCCAGCAGTCCCTGGGCGGGCCGGGGATCGTCTCAGCCCCAGCATTTT
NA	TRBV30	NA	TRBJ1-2	CALGGRGYTF	TGTGCGCTCGGGGGGAGAGGCTACACCTTC
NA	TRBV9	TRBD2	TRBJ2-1	CASSVDGGARNEQFF	TGTGCCAGCAGCGTTGACGGGGGGGCAAGAAATGAGCAGTTCTTC
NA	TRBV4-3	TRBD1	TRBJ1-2	CASSHSPQGQGAYGYTF	TGCGCCAGCAGCCATTCTCCTCAGGGACAGGGAGCCTATGGCTACACCTTC
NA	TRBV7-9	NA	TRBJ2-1	CASSPNPRHEQFF	TGTGCCAGCAGCCCAAATCCCAGGCATGAGCAGTTCTTC
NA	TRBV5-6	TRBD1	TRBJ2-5	CASSYRTGGTQETQYF	TGTGCCAGCAGCTATCGGACAGGAGGTACCCAAGAGACCCAGTACTTC
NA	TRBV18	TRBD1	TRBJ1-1	CASSPGQGVYSFF	TGTGCCAGCTCACCGGGACAGGGAGTCTATTCTTTCTTT
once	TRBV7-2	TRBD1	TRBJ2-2	CASSIRQGYTGELFF	TGTGCCAGCAGCATAAGACAGGGATACACCGGGGAGCTGTTTTTT
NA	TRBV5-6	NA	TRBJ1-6	CASSFRDSAGIPLHF	TGTGCCAGCAGCTTCCGGGACTCGGCCGGAATCCCCCTCCACTTT
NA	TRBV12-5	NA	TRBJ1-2	CASGLVPAGQNTYGYTF	TGTGCTAGTGGTTTGGTACCAGCAGGACAGAACACCTATGGCTACACCTTC
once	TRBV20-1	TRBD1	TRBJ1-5	CSARSPGTGDGQPQHF	TGCAGTGCTAGAAGTCCCGGGACAGGGGACGGTCAGCCCCAGCATTTT
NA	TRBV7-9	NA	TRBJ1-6	CASSPTLDSPLHF	TGTGCCAGCAGCCCTACATTGGATTCACCCCTCCACTTT
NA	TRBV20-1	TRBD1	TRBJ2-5	CSATDGQDAQETQYF	TGCAGTGCTACCGATGGACAGGATGCACAAGAGACCCAGTACTTC
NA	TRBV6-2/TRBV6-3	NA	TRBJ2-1	CASSWDAYNEQFF	TGTGCCAGCAGTTGGGACGCCTACAATGAGCAGTTCTTC
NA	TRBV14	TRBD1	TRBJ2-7	CASSRQGRSYEQYF	TGTGCCAGCAGCCGACAGGGGAGGTCCTACGAGCAGTACTTC
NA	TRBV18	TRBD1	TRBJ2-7	CASSPTGGADEQYF	TGTGCCAGCTCACCGACAGGGGGCGCGGACGAGCAGTACTTC
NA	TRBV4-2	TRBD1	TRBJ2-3	CASSHARDRSTDTQYF	TGTGCCAGCAGCCATGCTCGGGACAGGAGCACAGATACGCAGTATTTT
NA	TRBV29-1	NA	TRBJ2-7	CSVVQTSYEQYF	TGCAGCGTTGTTCAGACATCTTACGAGCAGTACTTC
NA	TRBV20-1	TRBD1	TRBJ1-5	CSAKGQGYQPQHF	TGCAGTGCTAAAGGACAGGGTTATCAGCCCCAGCATTTT
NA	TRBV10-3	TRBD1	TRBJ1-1	CAITTQGAVGNTEAFF	TGTGCCATCACCACACAGGGGGCGGTGGGCAACACTGAAGCTTTCTTT
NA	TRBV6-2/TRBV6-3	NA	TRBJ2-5	CASSFRVQRETQYF	TGTGCCAGCAGTTTCAGGGTTCAGAGGGAGACCCAGTACTTC
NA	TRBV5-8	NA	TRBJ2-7	CASSSTAYRGEQYF	TGTGCCAGCAGCTCCACGGCCTATCGGGGGGAGCAGTACTTC
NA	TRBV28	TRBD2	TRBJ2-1	CASSFLAGRTYNEQFF	TGTGCCAGCAGTTTCCTAGCGGGGCGAACCTACAATGAGCAGTTCTTC
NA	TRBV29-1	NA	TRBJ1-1	CSVVLPSGAKTEAFF	TGCAGCGTTGTCTTGCCGTCGGGGGCGAAGACTGAAGCTTTCTTT
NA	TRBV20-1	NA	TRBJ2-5	CSARGDNFRETQYF	TGCAGTGCTAGGGGGGATAACTTCCGAGAGACCCAGTACTTC
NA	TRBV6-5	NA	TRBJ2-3	CASSSGQSDTQYF	TGTGCCAGCAGTTCCGGACAGTCAGATACGCAGTATTTT
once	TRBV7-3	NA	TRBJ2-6	CASSFGGAGANVLTF	TGTGCCAGCAGCTTCGGGGGTGCTGGGGCCAACGTCCTGACTTTC
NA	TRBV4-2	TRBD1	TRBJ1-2	CASSQAGQAYGYTF	TGTGCCAGCAGCCAAGCGGGACAGGCCTATGGCTACACCTTC
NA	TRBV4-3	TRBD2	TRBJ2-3	CASSSTSGGSGTQYF	TGCGCCAGCAGCTCGACTAGCGGGGGGTCGGGAACGCAGTATTTT
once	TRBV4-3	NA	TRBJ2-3	CASSARLGDTQYF	TGCGCCAGCAGCGCGCGACTGGGAGATACGCAGTATTTT
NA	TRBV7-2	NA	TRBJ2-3	CASTDVRFTDTQYF	TGTGCCAGCACCGACGTGCGGTTCACAGATACGCAGTATTTT
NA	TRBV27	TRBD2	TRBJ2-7	CASSNKGTSGPSSYEQYF	TGTGCCAGCAGTAATAAAGGGACTAGCGGCCCGAGCTCCTACGAGCAGTACTTC
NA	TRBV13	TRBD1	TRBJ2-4	CASSSGTGSHIQYF	TGTGCCAGCAGCTCCGGGACAGGGAGTCACATTCAGTACTTC
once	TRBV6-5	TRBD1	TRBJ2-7	CASSPGQTRGEQYF	TGTGCCAGCTCTCCGGGCCAGACCAGGGGGGAGCAGTACTTC
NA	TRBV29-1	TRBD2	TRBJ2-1	CSVRLAEYNEQFF	TGCAGCGTCCGACTAGCCGAGTACAATGAGCAGTTCTTC
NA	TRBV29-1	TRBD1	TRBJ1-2	CSVVKGGNYGYTF	TGCAGCGTTGTAAAAGGGGGCAACTATGGCTACACCTTC